These 32 T cell receptor beta chains were all obtained from the same sample, sequenced in a study of T cell responses to AZD1222 COVID-19 vaccine. Libraries were prepared by immunoSEQ multiplex PCR; TCRdb keeps only in-frame clonotypes and omits some of them. The sample holds 100,000 to 150,000 clones, around 90% seen once. Here the sequenced sample was peripheral blood, taken on day 0 of AZD1222 vaccination. These receptor sequences come from an adult in good health.

The V call is TRBV4-1, the J call TRBJ2-7; 7 bases map to TRBD2. Unmatched junction bases numbered 9, after V lost 1 base and J lost 3 bases. The CDR3 length is 16 residues. Germline CDR1 is MGHRA and CDR2 is YSYEKL. The CDR3 loop is CASSQGSTGGYYEQYF. In DNA, the CDR3 is TGCGCCAGCAGCCAAGGAAGCACGGGAGGATACTACGAGCAGTACTTC.

This chain joins TRBV28 and TRBJ2-5, with TRBD1 matching over 9 bases. CDR3 length: 17 amino acids. In germline, CDR1 is MDHEN, CDR2 SYDVKM. Trimming removed 3 bases from V and 5 bases from J; junction bases left unmatched: 13. The CDR3 region has the DNA TGTGCCAGCAGTTTCGGGTGGGGGACAGGGACAGAGGAGACCCAGTACTTC. Its translation is CASSFGWGTGTEETQYF.

The genes are TRBV5-1 and TRBJ1-5; 7 bases are a match to TRBD1. V shed 1 base, J shed 8 bases, and the junction held 9 bases outside the gene matches. The CDR3 totals 15 residues. Germline assignment: CDR1 SGHRS and CDR2 YFSETQ. The CDR3 here is CASSLFGGQGEPQHF. Written as DNA, the CDR3 is TGCGCCAGCAGCTTGTTCGGTGGGCAGGGGGAGCCCCAGCATTTT.

Regarding this clone: This same CDR3 is encoded by further DNA sequences in the sample. The chain uses TRBV11-2 and TRBJ2-1, with 7 nucleotides matching TRBD1. V shed 1 base, J shed 2 bases, and the junction held 2 bases outside the gene matches. Germline values: CDR1 SGHAT, CDR2 FQNNGV. The CDR3 runs to 15 residues. The DNA of the CDR3 is TGTGCCAGCAGCTTAGGACAGGGACCCTACAATGAGCAGTTCTTC. Protein sequence: CASSLGQGPYNEQFF. Full variable domain (outside the CDR3, taken from reference TRBV11-2 and TRBJ2-1): EAGVAQSPRYKIIEKRQSVAFWCNPISGHATLYWYQQILGQGPKLLIQFQNNGVVDDSQLPKDRFSAERLKGVDSTLKIQPAKLEDSAVYLCASSLGQGPYNEQFFGPGTRLTVL.

J is TRBJ2-4 and V is TRBV27; D is uncertain. CDR1 and CDR2 from the germline V gene are MNHEY and SMNVEV (reference sequence). CDR3 size: 15 residues. Trimming removed 5 bases from V and 1 base from J, with 12 bases in between. CDR3 protein: CASSPETSAKNIQYF. CDR3 coding DNA: TGTGCCAGCAGTCCCGAAACGTCGGCCAAAAACATTCAGTACTTC.

The rearrangement joins TRBV10-3 to TRBJ2-2, with D tentatively TRBD2 (5 bases). This CDR3 is 18 amino acids long. Germline V gene lookup returns CDR1 ENHRY and CDR2 SYGVKD. Between the trimmed V and J ends, which lost 8 bases and 4 bases, there was a span of 26 bases. CDR3: CAIPSRQRANVFTGELFF. The DNA for the CDR3 is TGTGCCATCCCTAGCAGGCAGAGGGCCAACGTTTTCACCGGGGAGCTGTTTTTT.

The rearrangement links TRBV4-1 to TRBJ1-5; D unresolved. The V gene lost 3 bases and the J gene lost 5 bases, with 11 bases spanning the gap. Germline V gene lookup returns CDR1 MGHRA and CDR2 YSYEKL. CDR3 length: 14 residues. Here the CDR3 reads CASSHPDGYQPQHF. CDR3 DNA: TGCGCCAGCAGCCATCCGGACGGTTATCAGCCCCAGCATTTT.

The chain is built from TRBV18 and TRBJ2-1, with a weak D call TRBD2 (5 bases). The CDR3 contains 16 residues. The germline CDR1 and CDR2 sequences are KGHSH and LQKENI. The V end lost 4 bases, the J end lost 5 bases, and 18 bases lay between the germline ends. CDR3 sequence: CASSRYSTREDNEQFF. The CDR3 nucleotides are TGTGCCAGCTCACGATACAGCACTAGGGAAGACAATGAGCAGTTCTTC. The complete variable domain, with remaining parts taken from reference TRBV18 and TRBJ2-1, reads NAGVMQNPRHLVRRRGQEARLRCSPMKGHSHVYWYRQLPEEGLKFMVYLQKENIIDESGMPKERFSAEFPKEGPSILRIQQVVRGDSAAYFCASSRYSTREDNEQFFGPGTRLTVL.

The table lists this clone with a count of one. The rearrangement joins TRBV6-5 to TRBJ1-2, with TRBD1 matching over 8 bases. Trimming removed 8 bases from V and 1 base from J; junction bases left unmatched: 9. This CDR3 is 15 amino acids long. The V gene's germline CDR1 is MNHEY and CDR2 SVGAGI. DNA for the CDR3: TGTGCCAGCGATTTCAGGACAGGGAATAACTATGGCTACACCTTC. Its protein is CASDFRTGNNYGYTF.

V gene TRBV11-2 combines with J gene TRBJ2-1; a weak D match, TRBD1 (5 bases). V lost 5 bases, J lost 5 bases, and 16 bases lay in between. The CDR3 is 15 amino acids. The germline gives CDR1 SGHAT, CDR2 FQNNGV. The CDR3 is CASSLRTTQDNEQFF. For the CDR3, the DNA is TGTGCCAGCAGCCTAAGGACAACCCAGGACAATGAGCAGTTCTTC.

The V and J genes are TRBV28 and TRBJ1-2; no firm D call. V shed 1 base and J shed 1 base, with 4 bases lying between them. CDR1 is MDHEN, CDR2 SYDVKM, per germline. This CDR3 has 13 amino acids. For the CDR3, the DNA is TGTGCCAGCAGTTTATCGATTAACTATGGCTACACCTTC. This translates into CASSLSINYGYTF.

The chain recombines TRBV6-2 or TRBV6-3 with TRBJ2-7, with D possibly TRBD2 on 6 matching bases. The CDR3 runs to 17 residues. Germline CDR1 MNHEY, CDR2 SVGEGT. Deletions cut 2 bases from V and 3 bases from J, with 20 bases between. Here the CDR3 reads CASSYGPFQGGSYEQYF. In DNA, the CDR3 is TGTGCCAGCAGTTACGGACCCTTCCAGGGAGGAAGCTACGAGCAGTACTTC.

The genes are TRBV2 and TRBJ1-4, with 8 positions matching TRBD1. The ends lost 7 bases at V and 9 bases at J; junction bases unmatched: 10. The germline CDR1 and CDR2 sequences are SNHLY and FYNNEI. CDR3 size: 14 residues. CDR3 nucleotides: TGTGCCAGCAATCAAGACAGGGGTGGTCAAAAACTGTTTTTT. Protein: CASNQDRGGQKLFF.

The chain has TRBV11-2 and TRBJ2-7, with TRBD1 matching 9 bases. The V gene end was trimmed by 5 bases and the J gene end by 4 bases; junction bases not matched to a gene: 9. CDR3 size: 15 residues. Germline V CDR1 and CDR2: SGHAT, FQNNGV. The CDR3 loop reads CASSPTQGALYEQYF. The CDR3 DNA reads as TGTGCCAGCAGCCCGACACAGGGGGCGTTGTACGAGCAGTACTTC.

This clone was recorded only once. J is TRBJ1-2 and V is TRBV5-6; D not resolved. Trimming left V 0 bases short and J 8 bases short, with 11 bases between. From germline, CDR1 is SGHDT and CDR2 YYEEEE. This CDR3 spans 13 amino acids. The DNA for the CDR3 is TGTGCCAGCAGCTTGGCACGGCGAAGAGGCTACACCTTC. Translation gives CASSLARRRGYTF.

The CDR3 sequence is CASSRQMSVSSGNTIYF. For the CDR3, the DNA is TGCGCCAGCAGCCGTCAAATGTCAGTCTCCTCTGGAAACACCATATATTTT. The gene calls are TRBV4-1 and TRBJ1-3; D not resolved. The CDR3 covers 17 residues. The ends were cut back, 4 bases at V and 0 bases at J, with 16 bases in the middle. The germline V gene has CDR1 MGHRA and CDR2 YSYEKL.

The chain joins TRBV4-1 to TRBJ1-2; 8 bases are shared with TRBD1. The germline V gene has CDR1 MGHRA and CDR2 YSYEKL. V was clipped by 0 bases and J by 1 base; unmatched bases: 13. This CDR3 spans 19 amino acids. CDR3 in amino acids: CASSQEWGKTGGRNYGYTF. As DNA, the CDR3 is TGCGCCAGCAGCCAAGAATGGGGAAAAACAGGGGGTCGTAACTATGGCTACACCTTC.

As to this clone: The same CDR3 also results from other DNA sequences found in this sample. This chain uses TRBV3-1 (or the pseudogene TRBV3-2) with TRBJ2-1; D possibly corresponds to TRBD1 (6 bases). The CDR3 totals 12 residues. V was pared by 1 base and J by 10 bases, with 8 bases between. The germline gives CDR1 LGHDT, CDR2 YNNKEL (reference sequence). CDR3 protein: CASSQGGREQFF. The DNA of the CDR3 is TGTGCCAGCAGCCAAGGGGGGCGCGAGCAGTTCTTC.

This sequence joins TRBV3-1 (or the pseudogene TRBV3-2) and TRBJ2-7, with D possibly matching TRBD2 (5 bases). Germline CDR1 and CDR2: LGHDT and YNNKEL (reference sequence). V lost 1 base and J lost 6, with 10 bases in between. This CDR3 is 13 amino acids long. This CDR3 is CASSQVEGSEQYF. DNA for the CDR3: TGTGCCAGCAGCCAAGTCGAGGGTTCCGAGCAGTACTTC.

This chain links TRBV9 with TRBJ2-2, with unresolved D. V shed 0 bases and J shed 7 bases, with 4 bases lying between them. CDR3 length equals 12 residues. Germline-derived CDR1 and CDR2 are SGDLS and YYNGEE. CDR3 sequence: CASSVEFGELFF. The CDR3 DNA reads as TGTGCCAGCAGCGTAGAATTCGGGGAGCTGTTTTTT. Looking up the rest from reference TRBV9 and TRBJ2-2 gives the full variable domain: DSGVTQTPKHLITATGQRVTLRCSPRSGDLSVYWYQQSLDQGLQFLIQYYNGEERAKGNILERFSAQQFPDLHSELNLSSLELGDSALYFCASSVEFGELFFGEGSRLTVL.

The V gene is TRBV18, the J gene TRBJ1-5; no clear D. This CDR3 has 14 residues. V shed 6 bases and J shed 4 bases, with 13 bases lying between them. From germline, CDR1 is KGHSH and CDR2 LQKENI. The CDR3 here is CASSVSIGNQPQHF. In nucleotides, the CDR3 is TGTGCCAGCTCGGTGTCTATCGGGAATCAGCCCCAGCATTTT.

The rearrangement links TRBV3-1 (or the pseudogene TRBV3-2) to TRBJ2-3; D is ambiguous. The CDR3 contains 12 residues. Trimming took off 4 bases at V and 1 base at J, with 3 bases between the two ends. The germline CDR1 and CDR2 sequences are LGHDT and YNNKEL (reference sequence). CDR3 nucleotide sequence: TGTGCCAGCAGCCTCCGCACAGATACGCAGTATTTT. Protein sequence: CASSLRTDTQYF.

The rearrangement links TRBV10-3 to TRBJ1-5; D is perhaps TRBD1 (5 bases). The CDR3 runs to 13 residues. V gave up 11 bases and J gave up 0 bases, with 11 bases separating them. Germline CDR1 ENHRY, CDR2 SYGVKD. Written as DNA, the CDR3 is TGTGCCTCCCAGACAGCTAGCAATCAGCCCCAGCATTTT. Translating it yields CASQTASNQPQHF.

The chain is built from TRBV11-2 and TRBJ1-4, with TRBD1 identical over 7 bases. CDR1 is SGHAT, CDR2 FQNNGV, per germline. CDR3 length: 15 residues. Trimming cost V 5 bases and J 6 bases; bases outside gene matches: 9. The CDR3 DNA sequence: TGTGCCAGCAGCCAGACAGGGAGGGGGCATGAAAAACTGTTTTTT. Translation: CASSQTGRGHEKLFF.

This clone was counted a single time. The genes are TRBV6-1 and TRBJ1-1; D uncertain. Trimming cost V 8 bases and J 7 bases, with 14 bases left between them. The CDR3 covers 12 residues. Germline V lookup: CDR1 MNHNS, CDR2 SASEGT. The CDR3: CASSRTTNEAFF. The CDR3 DNA sequence: TGTGCCAGCTCGAGGACGACGAATGAAGCTTTCTTT.

The V call is TRBV28, the J call TRBJ2-5; 10 bases map to TRBD2. Germline loops: CDR1 MDHEN, CDR2 SYDVKM. The CDR3 consists of 15 residues. V was clipped by 4 bases and J by 4 bases; unmatched bases: 6. The CDR3: CASSSRASGRETQYF. The CDR3 DNA is TGTGCCAGCAGTTCTCGGGCTAGCGGGAGAGAGACCCAGTACTTC.

The chain uses TRBV28 and TRBJ1-5, with D perhaps TRBD1 (5 bases). Trimming shortened V by 6 bases and J by 4 bases, and 10 bases separated the two germline ends. The CDR3 sequence is 13 residues long. Per germline, CDR1 MDHEN and CDR2 SYDVKM. The CDR3 protein is CASSLQENQPQHF. CDR3 DNA: TGTGCCAGCAGCCTACAGGAAAATCAGCCCCAGCATTTT.

This chain connects TRBV6-5 to TRBJ1-2, with D hard to call. The V end was cut by 0 bases, the J end by 7 bases, with 12 bases between. Germline V gene sequence: CDR1 MNHEY, CDR2 SVGAGI. The CDR3 spans 14 residues. The CDR3 DNA reads TGTGCCAGCAGTTACTCGATTTTGGTATCTGGCTACACCTTC. Its translation: CASSYSILVSGYTF.

The rearrangement joins TRBV19 to TRBJ1-3, with a weak D call TRBD1 (6 bases). Germline assignment: CDR1 LNHDA and CDR2 SQIVND (reference sequence). The CDR3 runs 14 residues. The V gene lost 10 bases and the J gene lost 1 base, with 14 bases spanning the gap. CDR3 sequence (DNA): TGTGCCACAGGACAGATCTTATCTGGAAACACCATATATTTT. Protein product: CATGQILSGNTIYF.

The genes are TRBV5-1 and TRBJ2-1; D unresolved. The germline V gene has CDR1 SGHRS and CDR2 YFSETQ. The CDR3 covers 13 residues. The germline V and J ends were trimmed by 9 bases and 5 bases, with 15 bases remaining between them. CDR3 in DNA: TGCGCCACAGCCGAGACACCAAACAATGAGCAGTTCTTC. It yields the protein CATAETPNNEQFF.

This chain joins TRBV5-1 and TRBJ2-7; 7 nucleotides match TRBD1. V was pared by 4 bases and J by 7 bases, with 8 bases of the junction left unmatched. This CDR3 is 13 amino acids long. Germline V gives CDR1 SGHRS, CDR2 YFSETQ. CDR3 DNA sequence: TGCGCCAGCAGCCCCACGACAGGGCGGGAGCAGTACTTC. This translates into CASSPTTGREQYF.

The genes are TRBV3-1 (or the pseudogene TRBV3-2) and TRBJ2-5; D not resolved. The CDR3 length is 13 residues. V shed 2 bases and J shed 5 bases, with 9 bases lying between them. Germline V lookup: CDR1 LGHDT, CDR2 YNNKEL (reference sequence). This CDR3 reads CASSQRATETQYF. The CDR3 DNA reads TGTGCCAGCAGCCAAAGGGCTACGGAGACCCAGTACTTC.